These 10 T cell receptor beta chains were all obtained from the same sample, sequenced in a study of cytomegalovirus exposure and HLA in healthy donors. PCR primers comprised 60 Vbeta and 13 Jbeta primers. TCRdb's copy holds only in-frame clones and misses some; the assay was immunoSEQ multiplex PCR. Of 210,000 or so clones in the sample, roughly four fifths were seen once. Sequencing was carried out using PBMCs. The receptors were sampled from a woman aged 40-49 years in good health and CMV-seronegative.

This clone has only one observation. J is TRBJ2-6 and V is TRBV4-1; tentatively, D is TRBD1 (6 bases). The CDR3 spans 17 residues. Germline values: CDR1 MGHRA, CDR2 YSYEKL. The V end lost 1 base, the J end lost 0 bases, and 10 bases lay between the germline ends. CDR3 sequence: CASSQGNRDSGANVLTF. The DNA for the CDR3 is TGCGCCAGCAGCCAAGGGAACAGGGACTCTGGGGCCAACGTCCTGACTTTC.

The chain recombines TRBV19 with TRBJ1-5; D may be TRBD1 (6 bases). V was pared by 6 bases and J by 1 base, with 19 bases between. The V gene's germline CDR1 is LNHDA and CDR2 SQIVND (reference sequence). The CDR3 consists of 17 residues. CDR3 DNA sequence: TGTGCCAGTAGGGCAATGAGGAACAGGGAAAGCAATCAGCCCCAGCATTTT. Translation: CASRAMRNRESNQPQHF.

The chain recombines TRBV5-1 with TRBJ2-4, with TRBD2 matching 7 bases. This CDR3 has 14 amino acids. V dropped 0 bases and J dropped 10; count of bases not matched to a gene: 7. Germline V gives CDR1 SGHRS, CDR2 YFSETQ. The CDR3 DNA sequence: TGCGCCAGCAGCTTGGGGGGACCCGGGGGGATTCAGTACTTC. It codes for CASSLGGPGGIQYF.

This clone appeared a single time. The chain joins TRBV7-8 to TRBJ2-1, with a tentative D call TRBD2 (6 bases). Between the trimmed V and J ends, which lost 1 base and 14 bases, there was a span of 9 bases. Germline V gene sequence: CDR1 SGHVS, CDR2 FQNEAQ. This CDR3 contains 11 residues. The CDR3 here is CASSLGLEEFF. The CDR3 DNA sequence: TGTGCCAGCAGCTTAGGACTAGAAGAGTTCTTC.

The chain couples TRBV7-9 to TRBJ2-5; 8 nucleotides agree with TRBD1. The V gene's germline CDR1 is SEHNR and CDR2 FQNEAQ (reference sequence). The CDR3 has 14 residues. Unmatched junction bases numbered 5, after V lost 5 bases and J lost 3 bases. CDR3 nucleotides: TGTGCCAGCAGCCCCCCGGACAGGGAAGAGACCCAGTACTTC. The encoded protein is CASSPPDREETQYF.

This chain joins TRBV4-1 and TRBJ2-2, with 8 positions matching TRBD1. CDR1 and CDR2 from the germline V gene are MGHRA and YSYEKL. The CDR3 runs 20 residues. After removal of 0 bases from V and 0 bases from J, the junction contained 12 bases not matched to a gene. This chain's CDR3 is CASSQDPDGRGPANTGELFF. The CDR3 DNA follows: TGCGCCAGCAGCCAAGATCCGGATGGCAGGGGGCCCGCGAACACCGGGGAGCTGTTTTTT.

The CDR3 spells CASSLIGEVNTEAFF. As DNA, the CDR3 is TGTGCCAGCAGCTTAATTGGGGAGGTGAACACTGAAGCTTTCTTT. The chain uses TRBV7-3 and TRBJ1-1, with D uncertain. V dropped 1 base and J dropped 0 bases, with 9 bases sitting between them. Germline CDR1 is SGHTA and CDR2 is FQGTGA. The CDR3 sequence is 15 residues long.

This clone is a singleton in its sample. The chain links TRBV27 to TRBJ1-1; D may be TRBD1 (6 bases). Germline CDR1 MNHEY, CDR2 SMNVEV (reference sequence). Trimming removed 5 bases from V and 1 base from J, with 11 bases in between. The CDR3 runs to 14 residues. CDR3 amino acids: CASSRTVQNTEAFF. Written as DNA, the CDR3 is TGTGCCAGCAGTAGGACAGTTCAGAACACTGAAGCTTTCTTT.

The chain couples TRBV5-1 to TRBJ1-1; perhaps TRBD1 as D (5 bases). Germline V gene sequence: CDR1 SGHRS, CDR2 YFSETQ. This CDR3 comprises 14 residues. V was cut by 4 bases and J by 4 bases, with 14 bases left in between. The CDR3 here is CASSPQGQGTEAFF. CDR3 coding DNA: TGCGCCAGCAGCCCTCAGGGTCAGGGCACTGAAGCTTTCTTT.

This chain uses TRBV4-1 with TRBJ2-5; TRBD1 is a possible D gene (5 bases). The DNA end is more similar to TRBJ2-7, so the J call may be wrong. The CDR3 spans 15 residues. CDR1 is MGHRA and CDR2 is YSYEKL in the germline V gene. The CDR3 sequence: CASSPLGAFSYEQYF. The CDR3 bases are TGCGCCAGCAGCCCATTAGGGGCCTTCTCCTACGAGCAGTACTTC.